The 7 T cell receptor beta chains presented below share a single source sample, sequenced in a study of blood T cell repertoires in COVID-19. Using immunoSEQ multiplex PCR, the repertoire was profiled, and TCRdb retains in-frame clones only, with some absent. Of just over 150,000 clones listed, around 80% were seen once; the top ten hold roughly 0.56%. Sequencing was carried out using peripheral blood. The receptors were gathered from a man aged 60-69 years with acute or convalescent COVID-19.

The chain carries TRBV11-3 and TRBJ1-1; 8 bases agree with TRBD1. The CDR3 spans 14 residues. Germline assignment: CDR1 SGHNT and CDR2 YENEEA. Unmatched junction bases numbered 9, after V lost 3 bases and J lost 9 bases. CDR3 region: CASSLGQGAPKAFF. The CDR3, as DNA: TGTGCCAGCAGCTTGGGGCAGGGGGCGCCGAAAGCTTTCTTT.

The V gene is TRBV5-1, the J gene TRBJ2-6; tentative D call: TRBD2 (6 bases). V gave up 0 bases and J gave up 2 bases, with 9 bases separating them. Per the germline V gene, CDR1 is SGHRS and CDR2 is YFSETQ. The CDR3 loop spans 16 amino acids. The CDR3 region is CASSLAGGAGANVLTF. CDR3 sequence (DNA): TGCGCCAGCAGCTTGGCGGGCGGGGCTGGGGCCAACGTCCTGACTTTC.

This sequence joins TRBV1 and TRBJ2-5; the listed D gene, TRBD1, was not tested against the DNA. TRBV1 is assigned pseudogene status. The CDR3 loop spans 16 amino acids. This chain's CDR3 is CTSSQDMPRGTETQYF. The CDR3 DNA reads TGCACCAGCAGCCAAGATATGCCCAGGGGTACAGAGACCCAGTACTTC.

The V gene is TRBV24-1, the J gene TRBJ1-2; TRBD1 matches at 10 bases. This CDR3 spans 14 amino acids. In germline, CDR1 is KGHDR, CDR2 SFDVKD. V shed 9 bases and J 8 bases; nucleotides not matched to a gene: 11. This chain's CDR3 is CATLEGQGDLGYTF. For the CDR3, the DNA is TGTGCCACCCTCGAAGGACAGGGGGACCTGGGCTACACCTTC.

The V gene is TRBV30, the J gene TRBJ1-4; 7 nucleotides match TRBD1. Per the germline V gene, CDR1 is GTSNPN and CDR2 is SVGIG (reference sequence). The CDR3 has 17 amino acids. The junction had 18 bases not matched to a gene; V was cut back by 4 bases and J by 7 bases. The CDR3 sequence is CAWNKGPTGPEGEKLFF. CDR3 DNA: TGTGCCTGGAACAAAGGGCCGACAGGGCCGGAGGGTGAAAAACTGTTTTTT.

Here the CDR3 DNA reads TGTGCCAGCAACGGAATAAAGGGAAGAAGGGGGAACACTGAAGCTTTCTTT. The encoded protein is CASNGIKGRRGNTEAFF. The chain carries TRBV25-1 and TRBJ1-1; tentative D call: TRBD1 (5 bases). The CDR3 runs 17 residues. Germline CDR1 is MGHDK and CDR2 is SYGVNS. The V gene lost 7 bases and the J gene lost 1 base, with 22 bases spanning the gap.

The chain employs TRBV6-5 and TRBJ1-2, with TRBD1 as a possible D gene (5 bases). CDR1 and CDR2 (germline): MNHEY, SVGAGI. Trimming removed 8 bases at V and 2 bases at J, with 15 bases between. This CDR3 is 14 amino acids long. The CDR3 bases are TGTGCCAGCGCCCCGACGAACAGGAACTATGGCTACACCTTC. This encodes CASAPTNRNYGYTF.